This TCR beta chain was captured in a study of T cells in Graves' hyperthyroidism and ophthalmopathy. The germline V and J ends were trimmed by 6 bases and 0 bases, with 11 bases remaining between them. Germline values: CDR1 MDHEN, CDR2 SYDVKM. The CDR3 loop spans 15 amino acids. RNA transcripts yielded amplified TCR beta CDR3 regions. TCR CDR3 underwent first-round RT-PCR with the HTBI primer set. Each CDR3 protein is one row after TCRdb ran MiXCR on the multiplex PCR reads. The sample includes 300,000 to 450,000 distinct CDR3 sequences, 20% to 30% of them seen just once. Thyroid ultrasound, orbital computed tomography, clinical symptoms, and serum thyroxine and TRAb underpinned diagnoses. As regards this clonotype: No antigen is known for it.

Findings and limits, study-wide: Blood samples included most of the expanded thyroid clonotypes exceeding 0.001.

The chain combines TRBV28 with TRBJ2-2; D not resolved. Source material: blood. The receptor comes from a man in his fifties with Graves' hyperthyroidism. This CDR3 is CASRRPLANTGELFF. The CDR3 DNA is TGTGCCAGCAGAAGACCACTCGCGAACACCGGGGAGCTGTTTTTT.